What follows describes a single T cell receptor (beta chain). The target antigen is unknown. An absence of ophthalmopathy progression within 18 months meant stable Graves' hyperthyroidism. Participants, patients aged 18 to 65, had newly diagnosed hyperthyroidism with a duration under 2 months. This specimen comes from a study of T cells in Graves' hyperthyroidism and ophthalmopathy. General study points: The model foresaw ophthalmopathy a median roughly 6.6 months prior to onset.

The V gene's germline CDR1 is MDHEN and CDR2 SYDVKM. Trimming removed 5 bases at V and 15 bases at J, with 17 bases between. CDR3 length: 12 residues. RNA transcripts yielded amplified TCR beta CDR3 regions. HTBI primers were used for first-round RT-PCR of the TCR CDR3. One entry per CDR3 protein results from TCRdb running MiXCR on the multiplex PCR reads. This table has around 500,000 distinct CDR3 sequences, about 14% appearing once. This receptor was obtained from a woman between 40 and 55 years old with Graves' hyperthyroidism. The genes are TRBV28 and TRBJ2-1; TRBD2 is a possible D gene (5 bases). Sequencing was performed on blood. CDR3 sequence: CASSRGLTEVFF. The CDR3 nucleotides are TGTGCCAGCAGTCGAGGGCTGACGGAGGTGTTCTTC.